Listed below are T cell receptor beta chains from one sample, sequenced in a study of tissue T cells after allogeneic stem cell transplantation. Profiled with immunoSEQ multiplex PCR; TCRdb holds only in-frame clones, not every one. The sample includes 25,000 to 30,000 clones, roughly 89% of them seen just once. The sequenced sample was blood, obtained before transplantation. All receptors derive from a male donor aged 60 or over who later had graft-versus-host disease after an allogeneic stem cell transplant. Both conserved end residues are part of each CDR3. A D gene is named only where the DNA matches it firmly. Clone size is given for some rows only: seen once, a few or many times, or a class if the clone is expanded.

cdr3_nt | cdr3_aa | v_call | d_call | j_call | clone_size
TGTGCCAGCAGCTTGCGGCGTATTAGCACAGATACGCAGTATTTT | CASSLRRISTDTQYF | TRBV11-2 | . | TRBJ2-3 | .
TGTGCCATCCGGGGCAGCGGGGGCCCGTTCTTC | CAIRGSGGPFF | TRBV10-3 | TRBD2 | TRBJ2-1 | .
TGCGCCAGCAGCTTGGCCCAGAGTCTTACTAACACTGAAGCTTTCTTT | CASSLAQSLTNTEAFF | TRBV5-1 | . | TRBJ1-1 | .
TGCGCCAGCAGCTTTGGAAGGGAAGATACGCAGTATTTT | CASSFGREDTQYF | TRBV5-1 | . | TRBJ2-3 | once
TGCAGTGCTAGTAGCACTGGCAATCAGCCCCAGCATTTT | CSASSTGNQPQHF | TRBV20-1 | . | TRBJ1-5 | once
TGTGCCAGCATCCAGCAGGGGTTCCCTGAAGCTTTCTTT | CASIQQGFPEAFF | TRBV6-5 | . | TRBJ1-1 | .
TGCGCCAGCAGCCAAGATCTGCCTTCGCCCCTCCACTTT | CASSQDLPSPLHF | TRBV4-3 | . | TRBJ1-6 | few
TGTGCCAGTAGAAGGCAGAACACCGGGGAGCTGTTTTTT | CASRRQNTGELFF | TRBV6-4 | . | TRBJ2-2 | .
TGTGCCAGCAGCCAGCTTACCGGGACTAGCGGGGGCAATGAGCAGTTCTTC | CASSQLTGTSGGNEQFF | TRBV4-2 | TRBD2 | TRBJ2-1 | .
TGTGCCAGCAGCCGGACAGGGTCCGCCGGAGATACGCAGTATTTT | CASSRTGSAGDTQYF | TRBV6-2/TRBV6-3 | TRBD1 | TRBJ2-3 | .
TGTGCCAGCAGCTCAGATGAGGGGGGGGAAGAGACCCAGTACTTC | CASSSDEGGEETQYF | TRBV5-4 | . | TRBJ2-5 | .
TGTGCCTGGAACCGGGACAGGGACCAGCCCCAGCATTTT | CAWNRDRDQPQHF | TRBV30 | TRBD1 | TRBJ1-5 | .
TGTGCCAGTAGTATAGCGGTCAGGGGTGGCGAAAAACTGTTTTTT | CASSIAVRGGEKLFF | TRBV19 | . | TRBJ1-4 | once
TGTGCCAGCAGCCCCCTCACTAGTTGGACCGGGGAGCTGTTTTTT | CASSPLTSWTGELFF | TRBV7-2 | . | TRBJ2-2 | .
TGTGCCAGCAGTGAATGGACGGGTGAGACCCAGTACTTC | CASSEWTGETQYF | TRBV25-1 | . | TRBJ2-5 | .
TGTGCCAGTAGTATATATAGTGGCTACACCTTC | CASSIYSGYTF | TRBV19 | . | TRBJ1-2 | .
TGTGCCAGCAGCGGCGGTTCCACCCTCCCAGCGCGAGGCTACACCTTC | CASSGGSTLPARGYTF | TRBV7-9 | . | TRBJ1-2 | .
TGTGCCAGCAGCTTTGACAGGGGCCCAGATACGCAGTATTTT | CASSFDRGPDTQYF | TRBV7-2 | TRBD1 | TRBJ2-3 | .
TGTGCCAGCAGTTTATCGGGGACAGGGTACTACACCTTC | CASSLSGTGYYTF | TRBV27 | TRBD1 | TRBJ1-2 | .
TGTGCCAGCAGGCGACTAGCGGGAGTAGGTACCGGGGAGCTGTTTTTT | CASRRLAGVGTGELFF | TRBV3-1/TRBV3-2 | TRBD2 | TRBJ2-2 | .
TGTGCCAGCAGCGCCCGATACACTGAAGCTTTCTTT | CASSARYTEAFF | TRBV11-2 | . | TRBJ1-1 | .
TGTGCCAGCAGTGAAGGGACAGGGAATATCCAGCCCCAGCATTTT | CASSEGTGNIQPQHF | TRBV6-1 | TRBD1 | TRBJ1-5 | .
TGTGCCAGCAGCTACATAAAGGGCACCGGGGAGCTGTTTTTT | CASSYIKGTGELFF | TRBV7-8 | . | TRBJ2-2 | .
TGTGCCAGCAGCCAAGATATGAGTGGCTACACCTTC | CASSQDMSGYTF | TRBV4-2 | . | TRBJ1-2 | once
TGTGCCAGCAGCCAAGACTGGGCTAGTAATTCACCCCTCCACTTT | CASSQDWASNSPLHF | TRBV3-1/TRBV3-2 | . | TRBJ1-6 | few
TGCGCCAGCAGCTTGACAAATTCGCTCTCTGGGGCCAACGTCCTGACTTTC | CASSLTNSLSGANVLTF | TRBV5-1 | . | TRBJ2-6 | .
TGTGCCAGCAGCCCTGCCGGACTAGCGGGCACAGATACGCAGTATTTT | CASSPAGLAGTDTQYF | TRBV25-1 | TRBD2 | TRBJ2-3 | .
TGTGCCAGCAGCGGAGGGGGGGCGAACAACAATGAGCAGTTCTTC | CASSGGGANNNEQFF | TRBV5-8 | . | TRBJ2-1 | .
TGTGCCAGCAGCCAAGTGTCAGCGGGTGAAGCTTTCTTT | CASSQVSAGEAFF | TRBV4-2 | . | TRBJ1-1 | .
TGTGCCAGCATGCTAGCGGGGGGCTATGAGCAGTTCTTC | CASMLAGGYEQFF | TRBV3-1/TRBV3-2 | TRBD2 | TRBJ2-1 | .
TGTGCCAGCAGCCCCTTAGAGACCCAGTACTTC | CASSPLETQYF | TRBV7-2 | . | TRBJ2-5 | .
TGCGCCAGCAGCTTCGGACAGAACACTGAAGCTTTCTTT | CASSFGQNTEAFF | TRBV5-1 | . | TRBJ1-1 | .
TGTGCCAGCAGGGGGGGGGCTAGAATTGGCTACACCTTC | CASRGGARIGYTF | TRBV6-5 | . | TRBJ1-2 | .
TGTGCCAGCAGCTTAGCAACAGGGTACTATAGCAATCAGCCCCAGCATTTT | CASSLATGYYSNQPQHF | TRBV7-2 | . | TRBJ1-5 | few
TGTGCCAGCCGCCGGACTAGCGGGAGGGATACGCAGTATTTT | CASRRTSGRDTQYF | TRBV6-5 | TRBD2 | TRBJ2-3 | .
TGCGCCAGCAGCTCGCGACTAGCGGGGGGGCTAGGTGAGCAGTTCTTC | CASSSRLAGGLGEQFF | TRBV5-1 | TRBD2 | TRBJ2-1 | .
TGTGCCAGCAGCCGCAGCAATAACCCCGGCGAGACCCAGTACTTC | CASSRSNNPGETQYF | TRBV14 | . | TRBJ2-5 | .
TGTGCCAGCAGTGTGGAACAGCTTCATCAGCCCCAGCATTTT | CASSVEQLHQPQHF | TRBV2 | . | TRBJ1-5 | .
TGTGCCAGTAGTCAACCGGGACAGGGGGGTGAAAAACTGTTTTTT | CASSQPGQGGEKLFF | TRBV19 | TRBD1 | TRBJ1-4 | once
TGTGCCAGCAGCTTAAACGGCGGCCTGAACACCGGGGAGCTGTTTTTT | CASSLNGGLNTGELFF | TRBV7-3 | . | TRBJ2-2 | once
TGTGCCAGCAGGGAGGTACAGGGGGCGCCGACTGAAGCTTTCTTT | CASREVQGAPTEAFF | TRBV6-5 | TRBD1 | TRBJ1-1 | .
TGTGCCAGCAGCCCCCGACAGTACTACGAGCAGTACTTC | CASSPRQYYEQYF | TRBV11-3 | . | TRBJ2-7 | .
TGTGCCAGCAGCGTACAGAGCTACACTGAAGCTTTCTTT | CASSVQSYTEAFF | TRBV9 | . | TRBJ1-1 | few
TGCGCCAGCAGCATCGGGACGGGGGGCTACGAGCAGTACTTC | CASSIGTGGYEQYF | TRBV5-1 | TRBD2 | TRBJ2-7 | .
TGTGCCAGCAGCGAAGGACAGGGGGCGAAAGCTTTCTTT | CASSEGQGAKAFF | TRBV6-4 | TRBD1 | TRBJ1-1 | .
TGTGCCAGCAGCTTAGTTGGCAGGAGCAATGAGCAGTTCTTC | CASSLVGRSNEQFF | TRBV11-3 | . | TRBJ2-1 | .
TGTGCCAGCAGCTTACCCACTAGTCACGAGCAGTTCTTC | CASSLPTSHEQFF | TRBV11-2 | . | TRBJ2-1 | .
TGTGCCAGTAGTTCACAGGGACCCTCACCCCTCCACTTT | CASSSQGPSPLHF | TRBV19 | . | TRBJ1-6 | .
TGTGCTAGGAGATCAGGGGGCGACGGGTACGGCTACACCTTC | CARRSGGDGYGYTF | TRBV30 | TRBD1 | TRBJ1-2 | once
TGTGCCAGCAGCAGTAGGACTAGCCCCTACAATGAGCAGTTCTTC | CASSSRTSPYNEQFF | TRBV5-6 | TRBD2 | TRBJ2-1 | .
TGTGCCTGGAGTAGCGGGAGCTTTTACGAGCAGTACTTC | CAWSSGSFYEQYF | TRBV30 | TRBD2 | TRBJ2-7 | .
TGCGCCAGCAGCCAAGATAGGGAGGGGGGCACTGAAGCTTTCTTT | CASSQDREGGTEAFF | TRBV4-3 | . | TRBJ1-1 | .
TGTGCCAGCAGCTTGGCCTACTATGGCTACACCTTC | CASSLAYYGYTF | TRBV5-6 | . | TRBJ1-2 | .